This T cell receptor beta chain was recovered during a study of immune characterization of retroperitoneal liposarcoma. MiXCR, applied by TCRdb to the PCR reads, yields one record per CDR3 protein. This sample yields roughly 9,300 distinct CDR3 sequences, of which 37% are seen a single time; roughly 25% belongs to the top ten. The CDR3 extends over 14 amino acids. From germline, CDR1 is MNHNS and CDR2 SASEGT. V shed 5 bases and J shed 0 bases, with 9 bases lying between them. The receptor was derived from a male donor with retroperitoneal liposarcoma. Sequencing input: tumor tissue. The V and J genes are TRBV6-1 and TRBJ2-3; maybe TRBD1 (5 bases). The CDR3, as DNA: TGTGCCAGCAGTCAACAGGTTAGCACAGATACGCAGTATTTT. It specifies CASSQQVSTDTQYF.